The following is a T cell receptor beta chain sequence with its context. Its antigen is not identified. Sequencing used immunoSEQ multiplex PCR; TCRdb keeps in-frame clones, though not all of them. The repertoire holds tens of thousands of clones, more than 70% seen once, with 2% to 3% in the top ten. Germline CDR1 and CDR2: SEHNR and FQNEAQ (reference sequence). V was clipped by 8 bases and J by 6 bases, with 7 bases between them. The CDR3 consists of 10 residues. This sample was included in a study of OX40 agonist ivuxolimab in advanced cancers. The overall study: Of the patients, three showed partial responses, one with hepatocellular carcinoma and two with cutaneous melanoma. Study results and limitations: At 0.1 to 3.0 mg/kg, CD4+ and CD8+ blood T cells expanded clonally by week 6. Certain nonresponders additionally had low normalized T-cell clonal expansion.

This material consisted of CD4+ or CD8+ T cells sorted from blood, taken in a trial of the OX40 agonist ivuxolimab. The chain has TRBV7-9 and TRBJ1-2, with D unresolved. The sequence derives from an adult with an advanced solid tumor such as melanoma, head and neck, liver or kidney cancer. CDR3 nucleotide sequence: TGTGCCAGCTCTTTGGATGGCTACACCTTC. Its protein product is CASSLDGYTF.